The 25 T cell receptor beta chains reported below all come from one sample, sequenced in a study of neurological immune-mediated disorders. MiXCR was run by TCRdb on the 5' RACE reads, yielding one entry per CDR3 protein. The sample contains 55,000 to 65,000 distinct CDR3 sequences, roughly 13% of which appear only once. Sequenced input: PBMCs. Every receptor here comes from a woman aged 55-69 years with HTLV-1-associated myelopathy (HAM/TSP).

This clonotype was detected many times. The chain has TRBV6-5 and TRBJ1-1; tentatively, D is TRBD1 (6 bases). Per germline, CDR1 MNHEY and CDR2 SVGAGI. The CDR3 consists of 15 residues. V was shortened by 4 bases and J by 0 bases, with 12 bases between the two germline ends. CDR3 sequence: CASSLTGWMNTEAFF. CDR3 DNA: TGTGCCAGCAGTTTAACAGGGTGGATGAACACTGAAGCTTTCTTT.

The table lists this clonotype with many counts. In nucleotides, the CDR3 is TGCAGTGCAGGGTATGGATCGGATACGCAGTATTTT. Protein: CSAGYGSDTQYF. The chain uses TRBV20-1 and TRBJ2-3; no clear D gene. The length of the CDR3 is 12 residues. Trimming stripped 6 bases from V and 6 bases from J, with 13 bases between. The germline V gene encodes CDR1 DFQATT and CDR2 SNEGSKA (reference sequence).

This clonotype appeared many times. One end of the junction does not line up with germline, which may come from a read error. J is TRBJ2-5 and V is TRBV12-3 or TRBV12-4, with a tentative D call TRBD2 (6 bases). CDR3 size: 17 residues. The CDR3 sequence: CASSYGLAVGLRETQCF. Written as DNA, the CDR3 is TGTGCCAGCAGTTACGGCTTAGCGGTGGGTTTGAGAGAGACCCAGTGCTTC.

On this clonotype itself: This may stem from a read error, because a much larger clone lies one nucleotide away. The missing conserved phenylalanine or tryptophan at the end of this CDR3 makes a read error likely. V gene TRBV29-1 combines with J gene TRBJ2-7; 10 positions agree with TRBD1. Trimming cost V 3 bases and J 5 bases; bases outside gene matches: 4. This CDR3 contains 13 residues. The germline V gene has CDR1 SQVTM and CDR2 ANQGSEA. The CDR3 spells CSVDSTGGHEQYL. The CDR3 region has the DNA TGCAGCGTTGATTCGACAGGGGGCCACGAGCAGTACCTC.

The sample holds many counts of this clonotype. The CDR3 DNA is TGTGCCAGCAGTTACTCGCACGGAAGCGAGCAGTACTTC. This codes for CASSYSHGSEQYF. This sequence joins TRBV6-5 and TRBJ2-7; D not certain. The CDR3 covers 13 residues. Germline values: CDR1 MNHEY, CDR2 SVGAGI. Trimming cost V 0 bases and J 6 bases, with 9 bases left between them.

At least ten counts were recorded for this clonotype. This chain joins TRBV20-1 and TRBJ2-4; D not resolved. From germline, CDR1 is DFQATT and CDR2 SNEGSKA (reference sequence). The CDR3 is 13 residues long. V was shortened by 3 bases and J by 2 bases, with 8 bases between the two germline ends. CDR3: CSASGVTKNIQYF. The DNA of the CDR3 is TGCAGTGCTAGTGGGGTTACCAAAAACATTCAGTACTTC.

About this clonotype itself: A much larger clone differs from this one at a single base, so this may be a read error. This chain connects TRBV5-1 to TRBJ2-7; 9 bases are shared with TRBD2. This CDR3 is 14 amino acids long. CDR1 is SGHRS and CDR2 is YFSETQ in the germline V gene. Trimming removed 4 bases from V and 2 bases from J; junction bases left unmatched: 4. The CDR3 region is CASSQREDTYEQYF. In DNA, the CDR3 is TGCGCCAGCAGCCAGCGGGAGGACACCTACGAGCAGTACTTC.

In this sample, this clonotype turned up many times. This chain uses TRBV20-1 with TRBJ2-7; TRBD2 is a possible D gene (6 bases). The ends were cut back, 6 bases at V and 3 bases at J, with 21 bases in the middle. From germline, CDR1 is DFQATT and CDR2 SNEGSKA (reference sequence). CDR3 size: 15 residues. CDR3 amino acids: CSALAGGSRVYEQYF. CDR3 DNA: TGCAGTGCCCTCGCCGGAGGGTCGAGGGTCTACGAGCAGTACTTC.

The table lists this clonotype with many counts. The chain couples TRBV28 to TRBJ2-7, with TRBD2 matching over 8 bases. V trimming: 6 bases; J trimming: 3 bases; junction bases outside the gene matches: 13. The CDR3 covers 16 residues. The germline V gene encodes CDR1 MDHEN and CDR2 SYDVKM. The CDR3 bases are TGTGCCAGCAGCACCTCAACGGGACTAGAGTACTACGAGCAGTACTTC. Its protein is CASSTSTGLEYYEQYF.

This clonotype occurred many times. The chain links TRBV4-1 to TRBJ2-5; 12 positions agree with TRBD1. The CDR3 loop spans 16 amino acids. Germline V gene sequence: CDR1 MGHRA, CDR2 YSYEKL. Trimming removed 4 bases from V and 4 bases from J; junction bases left unmatched: 7. CDR3 DNA: TGCGCCAGCAGCCTTCCGGGACAGGGGGCCATAGAGACCCAGTACTTC. It specifies CASSLPGQGAIETQYF.

This clonotype was seen repeatedly, ten times or more. The chain joins TRBV3-1 to TRBJ2-5, with 7 bases identical to TRBD2. V lost 1 base to trimming and J lost 3 bases; unmatched junction nucleotides: 5. The CDR3 extends over 15 amino acids. The germline gives CDR1 LGHDT, CDR2 YNNKEL (reference sequence). CDR3 nucleotide sequence: TGTGCCAGCAGCCAAGCTAGCGGAAGGAAAGAGACCCAGTACTTC. As protein: CASSQASGRKETQYF.

The sample holds many counts of this clonotype. The rearrangement uses TRBV15 and TRBJ1-1; D ambiguous. The V and J ends lost 1 base and 1 base respectively, with 10 bases between them. Germline-derived CDR1 and CDR2 are LNHNV and YYDKDF (reference sequence). The CDR3 totals 15 residues. CDR3 loop: CATSRVGAGNTEAFF. CDR3 bases: TGTGCCACCAGCAGAGTGGGAGCGGGGAACACTGAAGCTTTCTTT.

This clonotype was counted many times. The CDR3 DNA is TGTGCCAGCAGTTTCGGGCTGACCTCCTACGAGCAGTACTTC. Protein sequence: CASSFGLTSYEQYF. The chain links TRBV12-3 or TRBV12-4 to TRBJ2-7; D unresolved. There are 14 residues in the CDR3. The V end lost 3 bases, the J end lost 0 bases, and 9 bases lay between the germline ends.

This clonotype was seen ten or more times. V gene TRBV11-2 combines with J gene TRBJ1-6, with D unresolved. The V end lost 2 bases, the J end lost 13 bases, and 9 bases lay between the germline ends. In germline, CDR1 is SGHAT, CDR2 FQNNGV. The CDR3 covers 12 residues. The CDR3 DNA is TGTGCCAGCAGCTTAAATGGAAGTCCCCTCCACTTT. Translation: CASSLNGSPLHF.

This clonotype was picked up many times. The CDR3 DNA reads as TGCGCCAGCAGCTCAGACAGGGCCGAGCAGTACTTC. It yields the protein CASSSDRAEQYF. V gene TRBV5-1 combines with J gene TRBJ2-7; 7 bases match TRBD1. Germline CDR1 reads SGHRS; CDR2 reads YFSETQ. The ends lost 3 bases at V and 6 bases at J; junction bases unmatched: 3. This CDR3 is 12 amino acids long.

This clonotype was seen repeatedly, ten times or more. CDR3 DNA sequence: TGCAGTGCTAGAGATCTAGCGGGAGTATACTACGAGCAGTACTTC. It codes for CSARDLAGVYYEQYF. The chain links TRBV20-1 to TRBJ2-7; 10 bases agree with TRBD2. Germline assignment: CDR1 DFQATT and CDR2 SNEGSKA (reference sequence). This CDR3 region has 15 residues. Germline trimming cut 0 bases from V and 3 bases from J; bases unmatched to any gene: 5.

This clonotype occurred many times. V and J are TRBV20-1 and TRBJ2-1; 8 positions agree with TRBD2. V lost 0 bases to trimming and J lost 3 bases; unmatched junction nucleotides: 4. There are 15 residues in the CDR3. Germline V lookup: CDR1 DFQATT, CDR2 SNEGSKA (reference sequence). The CDR3 is CSARDGSGIYNEQFF. Here the CDR3 DNA reads TGCAGTGCTAGAGATGGTAGCGGGATCTACAATGAGCAGTTCTTC.

In this sample, this clonotype turned up many times. The rearrangement joins TRBV20-1 to TRBJ2-3; TRBD2 matches 14 bases. The V and J ends lost 6 bases and 0 bases, in that order; junction bases with no gene match: 14. The germline gives CDR1 DFQATT, CDR2 SNEGSKA (reference sequence). The CDR3 runs 19 residues. The CDR3 reads CSAQSTGTSGRGSTDTQYF. The CDR3 DNA follows: TGCAGTGCCCAGAGCACCGGGACTAGCGGGAGAGGTAGCACAGATACGCAGTATTTT.

The chain has TRBV6-5 and TRBJ1-2; 10 nucleotides agree with TRBD1. Trimming at V came to 2 bases and at J to 4 bases, leaving 7 bases not matched to a gene. This CDR3 is 16 amino acids long. Germline loops: CDR1 MNHEY, CDR2 SVGAGI. The CDR3 sequence is CASSYVRTGGGYGYTF. The CDR3 DNA follows: TGTGCCAGCAGTTACGTGCGGACAGGGGGAGGCTATGGCTACACCTTC.

Many counts were recorded for this clonotype. The rearrangement joins TRBV11-2 to TRBJ2-3; no reliable D call. The germline V and J ends were trimmed by 0 bases and 1 base, with 8 bases remaining between them. The length of the CDR3 is 15 residues. In germline, CDR1 is SGHAT, CDR2 FQNNGV. DNA for the CDR3: TGTGCCAGCAGCTTAGATGAGGCCCGCACAGATACGCAGTATTTT. Protein product: CASSLDEARTDTQYF.

This clonotype was seen repeatedly, ten times or more. The chain recombines TRBV5-1 with TRBJ2-2, with 8 bases matching TRBD1. The CDR3 contains 15 residues. The junction had 5 bases not matched to a gene; V was cut back by 0 bases and J by 7 bases. Germline V gene data show CDR1 as SGHRS and CDR2 as YFSETQ. This CDR3 reads CASSLGQGHIGELFF. CDR3 nucleotide sequence: TGCGCCAGCAGCTTGGGACAGGGGCATATCGGGGAGCTGTTTTTT.

This clonotype was counted at least ten times. V gene TRBV7-9 combines with J gene TRBJ2-7; 10 bases are shared with TRBD2. J lost 3 bases, V lost 5 bases, and 7 bases had no gene match. The V gene's germline CDR1 is SEHNR and CDR2 FQNEAQ (reference sequence). This CDR3 is 15 amino acids long. Here the CDR3 DNA reads TGTGCCAGCAGCCACCCAGGACTAGCGGACTACGAGCAGTACTTC. Translation gives CASSHPGLADYEQYF.

This clonotype has only a few counts. Since a much larger clone is just one base distant, this may be a read error. The chain carries TRBV24-1 and TRBJ2-5; no reliable D call. Trimming pared 4 bases from V and 5 bases from J, leaving 4 bases between. Germline CDR1 is KGHDR and CDR2 is SFDVKD. This CDR3 spans 11 amino acids. The CDR3 loop is CATSDRETQYF. CDR3 nucleotide sequence: TGTGCCACCAGTGACCGGGAGACCCAGTACTTC.

This clonotype was detected only a few times. A single base separates this from a much larger clone, so it may be a read error. The chain links TRBV10-3 to TRBJ2-7; tentatively, D is TRBD1 (5 bases). In germline, CDR1 is ENHRY, CDR2 SYGVKD. V lost 4 bases, J lost 1 base, and 14 bases lay in between. This CDR3 spans 15 amino acids. Written as DNA, the CDR3 is TGTGCCATCAGTGTTGACAGTGGGCCATCCTACGAGCAGTACTTC. Amino acid sequence: CAISVDSGPSYEQYF.

This clonotype showed up just a few times. V and J are TRBV7-9 and TRBJ1-1; 9 positions agree with TRBD1. The CDR3 has 14 residues. Germline trimming cut 1 base from V and 5 bases from J; bases unmatched to any gene: 2. CDR1 and CDR2 from the germline V gene are SEHNR and FQNEAQ (reference sequence). As DNA, the CDR3 is TGTGCCAGCAGCTTAGGGACAGGGGAGACTGAAGCTTTCTTT. This translates into CASSLGTGETEAFF.